The 6 T cell receptor beta chains presented below share a single source sample, sequenced in a study of post-analysis software for immune sequencing data. Study results and caveats: Controls showed lower frequencies than patients for five TRBV segments, and TRBV5-6, TRBV5-1 and TRBV20-1 were among these.

Sequencing libraries made from TCR beta cDNA carried unique molecular identifiers. Each CDR3 protein gets one entry after TCRdb re-called the PCR reads with MiXCR. The repertoire has roughly 430,000 distinct CDR3 sequences, approximately 37% of them found once; the top ten carry approximately 7.1%. The antigens for these receptors are not known. The sample taken for sequencing was blood. The receptors were gathered from a girl aged 2 to 9 with multiple sclerosis.

The V and J genes are TRBV20-1 and TRBJ2-1; tentatively, D is TRBD2 (6 bases). The CDR3 spans 15 residues. V lost 6 bases, J lost 0 bases, and 15 bases lay in between. Germline V gene data show CDR1 as DFQATT and CDR2 as SNEGSKA (reference sequence). The CDR3 protein is CSASGGTRSYNEQFF. In nucleotides, the CDR3 is TGCAGTGCCAGCGGAGGGACTCGCTCCTACAATGAGCAGTTCTTC.

This chain links TRBV20-1 with TRBJ2-4, with 7 bases fitting TRBD1. The end of the DNA aligns better with TRBJ2-7, so the J call may be wrong. CDR3 size: 13 residues. From germline, CDR1 is DFQATT and CDR2 SNEGSKA (reference sequence). The CDR3 sequence is CSANRGSSYEQYF. CDR3 sequence (DNA): TGCAGTGCAAACAGGGGAAGCTCCTACGAGCAGTACTTC.

Only one count was recorded for this clonotype. The chain couples TRBV5-1 to TRBJ1-2, with TRBD1 as a possible D gene (6 bases). This CDR3 has 14 residues. The V gene's germline CDR1 is SGHRS and CDR2 YFSETQ. Deletions cut 5 bases from V and 7 bases from J, with 18 bases between. CDR3 in amino acids: CASSELGAPPGYTF. CDR3 coding DNA: TGCGCCAGCAGTGAGCTGGGGGCGCCCCCTGGCTACACCTTC. The whole variable domain, remainder taken from reference TRBV5-1 and TRBJ1-2, is KAGVTQTPRYLIKTRGQQVTLSCSPISGHRSVSWYQQTPGQGLQFLFEYFSETQRNKGNFPGRFSGRQFSNSRSEMNVSTLELGDSALYLCASSELGAPPGYTFGSGTRLTVV.

V is TRBV20-1 and J is TRBJ1-2, with D perhaps TRBD1 (5 bases). V lost 0 bases, J lost 3 bases, and 14 bases lay in between. The CDR3 extends over 15 amino acids. Germline V gene lookup returns CDR1 DFQATT and CDR2 SNEGSKA (reference sequence). CDR3 residues: CSARDLQGADYGYTF. The CDR3 DNA is TGCAGTGCTAGAGATCTCCAAGGGGCGGACTATGGCTACACCTTC.

This clonotype has just a few counts. The rearrangement joins TRBV28 to TRBJ2-7, with 9 bases identical to TRBD1. Germline lookup yields CDR1 MDHEN and CDR2 SYDVKM. The V gene end was trimmed by 1 base and the J gene end by 7 bases; junction bases not matched to a gene: 11. The CDR3 has 16 amino acids. For the CDR3, the DNA is TGTGCCAGCAGTTTATTTACAGGGGGCTTAGGAAAAGAGCAGTACTTC. Translated: CASSLFTGGLGKEQYF.

This clonotype turned up a few times. The chain links TRBV5-1 to TRBJ2-5, with 9 bases aligning to TRBD1. The CDR3 is made up of 14 amino acids. The V gene's germline CDR1 is SGHRS and CDR2 YFSETQ. Trimming at V came to 3 bases and at J to 4 bases, leaving 4 bases not matched to a gene. The CDR3 protein is CASSSGQGRETQYF. The DNA of the CDR3 is TGCGCCAGCAGCTCGGGACAGGGCAGAGAGACCCAGTACTTC.